This TCR beta chain came from a study of blood T cells in healthy people across ages. The use of a sample-barcoded 5' primer and a J-beta primer mix characterized a second PCR of about 7 to 12 cycles. TCRdb reprocessed the 5' RACE reads with MiXCR, giving one entry per CDR3 protein. The sample carries more than 500,000 distinct CDR3 sequences, 27% recorded once. Ten or more counts support this clonotype. The source of this sequence is an older woman in good health. Sequencing was performed on blood.

CDR3 sequence reads: CSGNGKTQYF. As DNA, the CDR3 is TGCAGCGGGAACGGGAAGACCCAGTACTTC. The genes are TRBV29-1 and TRBJ2-5; D is perhaps TRBD2 (5 bases). The CDR3 is 10 amino acids. The ends were cut back, 7 bases at V and 6 bases at J, with 9 bases in the middle. Per the germline V gene, CDR1 is SQVTM and CDR2 is ANQGSEA.